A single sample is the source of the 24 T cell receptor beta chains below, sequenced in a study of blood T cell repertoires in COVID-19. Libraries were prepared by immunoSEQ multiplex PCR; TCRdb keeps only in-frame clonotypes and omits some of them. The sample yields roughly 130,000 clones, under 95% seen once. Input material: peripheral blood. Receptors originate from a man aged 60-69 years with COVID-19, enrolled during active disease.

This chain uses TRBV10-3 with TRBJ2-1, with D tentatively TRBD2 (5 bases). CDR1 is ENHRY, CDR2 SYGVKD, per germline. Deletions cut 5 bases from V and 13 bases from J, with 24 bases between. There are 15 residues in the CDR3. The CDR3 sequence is CAISLGPARREGQFF. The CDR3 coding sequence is TGTGCCATCAGTCTTGGACCAGCCCGACGGGAAGGACAGTTCTTC.

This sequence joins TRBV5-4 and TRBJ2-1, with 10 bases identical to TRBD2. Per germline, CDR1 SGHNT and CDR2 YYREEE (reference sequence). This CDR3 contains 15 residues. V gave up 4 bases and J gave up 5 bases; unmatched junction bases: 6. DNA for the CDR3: TGTGCCAGCAGCCCGGCTAGCGGGAGTCACAATGAGCAGTTCTTC. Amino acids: CASSPASGSHNEQFF.

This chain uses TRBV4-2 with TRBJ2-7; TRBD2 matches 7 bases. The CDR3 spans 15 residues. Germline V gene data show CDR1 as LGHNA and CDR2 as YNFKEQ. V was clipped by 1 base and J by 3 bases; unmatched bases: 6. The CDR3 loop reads CASSQVVERDYEQYF. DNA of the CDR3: TGTGCCAGCAGCCAAGTAGTGGAGCGGGACTACGAGCAGTACTTC.

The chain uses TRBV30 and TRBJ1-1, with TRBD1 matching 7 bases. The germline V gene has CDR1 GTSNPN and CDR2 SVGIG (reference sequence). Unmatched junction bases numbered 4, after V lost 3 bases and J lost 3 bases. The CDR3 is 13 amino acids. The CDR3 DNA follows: TGTGCCTGGAGCTCCAGGGGGGACACTGAAGCTTTCTTT. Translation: CAWSSRGDTEAFF.

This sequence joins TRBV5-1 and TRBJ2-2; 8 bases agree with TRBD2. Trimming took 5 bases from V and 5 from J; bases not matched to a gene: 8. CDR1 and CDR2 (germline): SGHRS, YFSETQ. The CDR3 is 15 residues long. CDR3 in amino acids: CASRPAGEFTGELFF. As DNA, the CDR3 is TGCGCCAGCAGACCAGCGGGAGAGTTTACCGGGGAGCTGTTTTTT.

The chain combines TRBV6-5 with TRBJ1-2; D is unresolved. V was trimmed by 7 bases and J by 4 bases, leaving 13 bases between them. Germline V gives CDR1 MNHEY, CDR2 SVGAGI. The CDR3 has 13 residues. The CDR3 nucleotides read TGTGCCAGCACCCACGGGGAGGGCTATGGCTACACCTTC. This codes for CASTHGEGYGYTF.

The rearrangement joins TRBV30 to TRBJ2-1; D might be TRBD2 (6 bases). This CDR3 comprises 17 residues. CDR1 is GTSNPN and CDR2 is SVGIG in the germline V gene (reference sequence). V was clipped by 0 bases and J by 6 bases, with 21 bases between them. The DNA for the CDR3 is TGTGCCTGGAGTGTAAGGGAATGGAGGGTCCGACGCAATGAGCAGTTCTTC. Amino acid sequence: CAWSVREWRVRRNEQFF.

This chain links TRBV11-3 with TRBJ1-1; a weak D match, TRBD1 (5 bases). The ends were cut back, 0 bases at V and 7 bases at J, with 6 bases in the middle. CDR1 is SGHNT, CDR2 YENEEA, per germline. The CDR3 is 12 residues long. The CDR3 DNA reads TGTGCCAGCAGCTTAGAGGGACTTGAAGCTTTCTTT. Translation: CASSLEGLEAFF.

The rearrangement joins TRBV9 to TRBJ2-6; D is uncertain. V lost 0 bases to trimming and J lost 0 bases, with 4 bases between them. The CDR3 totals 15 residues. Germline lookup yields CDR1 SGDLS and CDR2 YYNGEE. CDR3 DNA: TGTGCCAGCAGCGTAGTTAGCTCTGGGGCCAACGTCCTGACTTTC. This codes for CASSVVSSGANVLTF. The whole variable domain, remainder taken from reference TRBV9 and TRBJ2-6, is DSGVTQTPKHLITATGQRVTLRCSPRSGDLSVYWYQQSLDQGLQFLIQYYNGEERAKGNILERFSAQQFPDLHSELNLSSLELGDSALYFCASSVVSSGANVLTFGAGSRLTVL.

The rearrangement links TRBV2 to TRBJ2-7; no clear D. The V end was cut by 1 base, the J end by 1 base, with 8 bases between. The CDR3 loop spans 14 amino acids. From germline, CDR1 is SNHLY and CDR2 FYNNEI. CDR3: CASSEGVGSYEQYF. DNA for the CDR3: TGTGCCAGCAGTGAAGGCGTCGGTTCCTACGAGCAGTACTTC.

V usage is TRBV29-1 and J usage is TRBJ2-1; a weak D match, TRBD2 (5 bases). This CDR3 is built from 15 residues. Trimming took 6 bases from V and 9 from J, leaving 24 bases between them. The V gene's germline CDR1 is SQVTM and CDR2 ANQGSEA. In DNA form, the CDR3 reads TGCAGCGTCGCCAGCCGACTTAGCGTAAGGAGTGAGCAGTTCTTC. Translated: CSVASRLSVRSEQFF.

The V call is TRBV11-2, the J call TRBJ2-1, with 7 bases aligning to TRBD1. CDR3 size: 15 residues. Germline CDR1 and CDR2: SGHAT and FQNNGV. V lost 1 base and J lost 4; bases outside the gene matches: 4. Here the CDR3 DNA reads TGTGCCAGCAGCTTAGCAGACAGGGTTTACAATGAGCAGTTCTTC. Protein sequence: CASSLADRVYNEQFF.

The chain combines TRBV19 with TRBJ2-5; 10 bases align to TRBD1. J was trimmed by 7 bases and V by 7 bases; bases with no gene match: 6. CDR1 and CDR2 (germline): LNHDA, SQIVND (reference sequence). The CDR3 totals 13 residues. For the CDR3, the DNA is TGTGCCAGTACGACAGGGGGCGCAGGGACCCAGTACTTC. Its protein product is CASTTGGAGTQYF.

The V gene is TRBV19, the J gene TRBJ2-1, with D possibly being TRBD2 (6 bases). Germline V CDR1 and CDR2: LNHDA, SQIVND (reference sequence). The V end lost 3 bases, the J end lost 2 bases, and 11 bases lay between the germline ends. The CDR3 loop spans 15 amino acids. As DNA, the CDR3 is TGTGCCAGTAGTATGGAGGGAGAGGCCTACAATGAGCAGTTCTTC. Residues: CASSMEGEAYNEQFF.

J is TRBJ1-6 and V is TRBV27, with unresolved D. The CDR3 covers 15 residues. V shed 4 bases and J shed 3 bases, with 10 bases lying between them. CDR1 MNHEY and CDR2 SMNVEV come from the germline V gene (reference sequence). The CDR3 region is CASSWRGLYNSPLHF. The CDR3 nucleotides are TGTGCCAGCAGTTGGCGGGGTCTCTATAATTCACCCCTCCACTTT.

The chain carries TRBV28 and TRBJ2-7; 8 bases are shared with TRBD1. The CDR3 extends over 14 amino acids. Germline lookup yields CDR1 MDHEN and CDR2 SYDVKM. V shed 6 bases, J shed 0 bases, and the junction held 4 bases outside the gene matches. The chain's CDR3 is CASRWTGTSYEQYF. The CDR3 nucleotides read TGTGCCAGCAGGTGGACAGGGACCTCCTACGAGCAGTACTTC. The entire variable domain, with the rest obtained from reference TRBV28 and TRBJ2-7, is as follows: DVKVTQSSRYLVKRTGEKVFLECVQDMDHENMFWYRQDPGLGLRLIYFSYDVKMKEKGDIPEGYSVSREKKERFSLILESASTNQTSMYLCASRWTGTSYEQYFGPGTRLTVT.

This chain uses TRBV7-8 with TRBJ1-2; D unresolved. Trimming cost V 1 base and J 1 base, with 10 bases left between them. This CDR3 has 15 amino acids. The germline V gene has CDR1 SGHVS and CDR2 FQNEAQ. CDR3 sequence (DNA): TGTGCCAGCAGCTTAGTCGGAGGGAATAACTATGGCTACACCTTC. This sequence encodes CASSLVGGNNYGYTF.

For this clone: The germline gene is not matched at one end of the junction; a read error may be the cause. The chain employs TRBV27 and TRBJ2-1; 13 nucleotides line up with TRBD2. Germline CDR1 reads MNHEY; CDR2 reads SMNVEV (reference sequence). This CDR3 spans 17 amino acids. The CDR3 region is CASSLWTSGSSYNEQFF. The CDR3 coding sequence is TGTGCCAGCAGCTTATGGACTAGCGGGAGCTCCTACAATGAGCAGTTCTTC.

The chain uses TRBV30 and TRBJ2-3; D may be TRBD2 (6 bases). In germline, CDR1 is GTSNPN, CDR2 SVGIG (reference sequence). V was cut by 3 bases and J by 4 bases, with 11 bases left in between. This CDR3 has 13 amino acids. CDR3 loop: CAWSSGTADTQYF. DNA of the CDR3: TGTGCCTGGAGCTCAGGGACTGCAGATACGCAGTATTTT.

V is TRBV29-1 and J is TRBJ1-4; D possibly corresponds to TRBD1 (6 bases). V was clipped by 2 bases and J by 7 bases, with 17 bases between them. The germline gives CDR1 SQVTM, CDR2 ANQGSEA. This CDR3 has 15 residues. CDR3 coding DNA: TGCAGCGTTGAACCTACGGGGGCGGGAGGTGAAAAACTGTTTTTT. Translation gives CSVEPTGAGGEKLFF.

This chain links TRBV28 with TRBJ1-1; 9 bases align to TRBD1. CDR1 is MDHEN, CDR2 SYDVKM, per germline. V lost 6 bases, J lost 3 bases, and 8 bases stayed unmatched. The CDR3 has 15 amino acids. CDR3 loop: CASRRTGAVHTEAFF. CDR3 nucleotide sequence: TGTGCCAGCAGGCGGACAGGGGCCGTTCACACTGAAGCTTTCTTT.

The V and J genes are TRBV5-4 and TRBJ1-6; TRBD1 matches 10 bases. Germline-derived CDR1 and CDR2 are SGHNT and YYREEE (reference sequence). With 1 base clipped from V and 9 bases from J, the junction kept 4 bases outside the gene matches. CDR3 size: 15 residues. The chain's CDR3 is CASSLRTGGGSPLHF. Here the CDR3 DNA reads TGTGCCAGCAGCTTGAGGACAGGGGGAGGTTCACCCCTCCACTTT.

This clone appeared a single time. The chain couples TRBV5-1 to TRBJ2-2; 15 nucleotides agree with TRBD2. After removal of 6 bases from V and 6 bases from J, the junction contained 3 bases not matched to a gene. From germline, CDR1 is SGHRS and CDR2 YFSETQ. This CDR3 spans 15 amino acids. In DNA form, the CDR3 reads TGCGCCAGCATCTGGACTAGCGGGAGGGCCGGGGAGCTGTTTTTT. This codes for CASIWTSGRAGELFF.

The CDR3 region has the DNA TGCAGCGTTGACGGGCAGGGGGAGAAGGGCTACACCTTC. This translates into CSVDGQGEKGYTF. The chain is built from TRBV29-1 and TRBJ1-2, with 7 bases fitting TRBD1. Trimming removed 3 bases from V and 8 bases from J; junction bases left unmatched: 9. The CDR3 runs to 13 residues. Germline values: CDR1 SQVTM, CDR2 ANQGSEA.